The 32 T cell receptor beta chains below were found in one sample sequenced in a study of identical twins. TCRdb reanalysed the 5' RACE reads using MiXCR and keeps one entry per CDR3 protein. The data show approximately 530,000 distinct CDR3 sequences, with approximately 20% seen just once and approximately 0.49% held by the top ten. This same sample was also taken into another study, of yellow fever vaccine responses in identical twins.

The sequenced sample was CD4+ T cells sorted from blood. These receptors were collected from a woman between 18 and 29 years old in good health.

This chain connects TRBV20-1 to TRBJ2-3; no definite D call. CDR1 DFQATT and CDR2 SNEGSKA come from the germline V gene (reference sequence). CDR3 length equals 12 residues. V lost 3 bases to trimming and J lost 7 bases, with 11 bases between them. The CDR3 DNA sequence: TGCAGTGCTAGGGAGACTCTTCATACGCAGTATTTT. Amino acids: CSARETLHTQYF.

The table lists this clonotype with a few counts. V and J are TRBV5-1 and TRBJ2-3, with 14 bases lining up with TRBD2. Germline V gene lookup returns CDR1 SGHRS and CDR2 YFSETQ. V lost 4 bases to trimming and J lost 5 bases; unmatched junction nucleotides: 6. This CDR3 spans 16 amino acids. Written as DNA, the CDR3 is TGCGCCAGCAGCCCGGGACTAGCGGGAGTTGAAGATACGCAGTATTTT. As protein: CASSPGLAGVEDTQYF.

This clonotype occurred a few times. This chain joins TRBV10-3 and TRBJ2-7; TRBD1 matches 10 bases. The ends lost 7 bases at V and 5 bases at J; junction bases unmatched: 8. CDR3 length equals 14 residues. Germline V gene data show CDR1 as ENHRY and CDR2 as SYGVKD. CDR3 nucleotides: TGTGCCATCAAACCGGGACAGGGGCGCGACGAGCAGTACTTC. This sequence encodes CAIKPGQGRDEQYF.

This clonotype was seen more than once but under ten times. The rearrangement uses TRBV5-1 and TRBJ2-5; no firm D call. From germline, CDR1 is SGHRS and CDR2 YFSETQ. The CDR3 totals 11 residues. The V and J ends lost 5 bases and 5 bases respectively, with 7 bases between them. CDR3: CASRSSETQYF. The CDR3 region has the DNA TGCGCCAGCAGATCCTCGGAGACCCAGTACTTC.

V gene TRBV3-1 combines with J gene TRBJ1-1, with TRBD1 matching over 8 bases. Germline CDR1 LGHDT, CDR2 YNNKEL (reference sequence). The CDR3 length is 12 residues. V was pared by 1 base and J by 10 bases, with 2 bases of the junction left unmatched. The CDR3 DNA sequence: TGTGCCAGCAGCCAAGGGACAGGGAGAGCTTTCTTT. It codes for CASSQGTGRAFF.

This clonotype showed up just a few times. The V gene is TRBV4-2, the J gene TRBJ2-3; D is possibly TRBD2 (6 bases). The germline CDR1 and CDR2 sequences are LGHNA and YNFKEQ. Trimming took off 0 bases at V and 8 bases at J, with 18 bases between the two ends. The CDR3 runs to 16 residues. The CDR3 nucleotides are TGTGCCAGCAGCCAAGATCCAGCCCTGAAGGAGGGTACGCAGTATTTT. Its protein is CASSQDPALKEGTQYF.

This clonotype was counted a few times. The CDR3 protein is CATGQGNYEQYV. Here the CDR3 DNA reads TGTGCCACGGGACAGGGAAACTACGAGCAGTACGTC. The chain links TRBV10-3 to TRBJ2-7; 9 bases match TRBD1. Unmatched junction bases numbered 4, after V lost 10 bases and J lost 3 bases. Germline CDR1 is ENHRY and CDR2 is SYGVKD. The CDR3 is 12 residues long.

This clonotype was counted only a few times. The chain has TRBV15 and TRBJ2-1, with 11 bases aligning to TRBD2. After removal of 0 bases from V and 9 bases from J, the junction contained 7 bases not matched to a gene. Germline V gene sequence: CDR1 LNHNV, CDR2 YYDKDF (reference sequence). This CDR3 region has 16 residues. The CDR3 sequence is CATSREGLAGLGEQFF. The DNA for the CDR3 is TGTGCCACCAGCAGAGAAGGACTAGCGGGTTTGGGTGAGCAGTTCTTC.

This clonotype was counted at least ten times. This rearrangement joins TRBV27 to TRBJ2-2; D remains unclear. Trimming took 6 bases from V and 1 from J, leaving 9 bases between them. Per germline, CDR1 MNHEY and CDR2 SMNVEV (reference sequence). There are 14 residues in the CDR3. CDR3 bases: TGTGCCAGCAGACAAAATATGAACACCGGGGAGCTGTTTTTT. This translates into CASRQNMNTGELFF.

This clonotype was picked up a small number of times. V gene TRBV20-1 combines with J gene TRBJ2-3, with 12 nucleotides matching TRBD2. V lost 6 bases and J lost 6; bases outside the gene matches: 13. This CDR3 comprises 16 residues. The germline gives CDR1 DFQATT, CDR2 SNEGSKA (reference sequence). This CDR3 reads CSAKQTSGRVEDTQYF. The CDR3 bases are TGCAGTGCCAAACAGACTAGCGGGAGAGTCGAGGATACGCAGTATTTT.

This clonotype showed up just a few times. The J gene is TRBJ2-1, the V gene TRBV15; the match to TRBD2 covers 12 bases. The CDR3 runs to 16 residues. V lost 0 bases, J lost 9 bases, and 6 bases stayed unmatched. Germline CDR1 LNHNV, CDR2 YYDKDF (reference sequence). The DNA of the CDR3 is TGTGCCACCAGCAGAGATGTGGGACTAGCGGGCCGTGAGCAGTTCTTC. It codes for CATSRDVGLAGREQFF.

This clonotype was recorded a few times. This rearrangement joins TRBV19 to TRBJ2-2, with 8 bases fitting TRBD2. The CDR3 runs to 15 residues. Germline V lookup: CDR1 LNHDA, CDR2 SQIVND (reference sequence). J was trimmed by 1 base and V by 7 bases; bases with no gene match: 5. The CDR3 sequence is CASMGLGRNTGELFF. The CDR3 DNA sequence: TGTGCCAGTATGGGACTAGGGAGGAACACCGGGGAGCTGTTTTTT.

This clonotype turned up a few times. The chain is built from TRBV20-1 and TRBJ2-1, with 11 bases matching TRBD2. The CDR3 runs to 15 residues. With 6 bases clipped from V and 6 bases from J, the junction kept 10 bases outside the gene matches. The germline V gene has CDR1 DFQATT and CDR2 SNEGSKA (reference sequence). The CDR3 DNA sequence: TGCAGTGCCCCCCCGACTAGCGGGATAATCAATGAGCAGTTCTTC. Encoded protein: CSAPPTSGIINEQFF.

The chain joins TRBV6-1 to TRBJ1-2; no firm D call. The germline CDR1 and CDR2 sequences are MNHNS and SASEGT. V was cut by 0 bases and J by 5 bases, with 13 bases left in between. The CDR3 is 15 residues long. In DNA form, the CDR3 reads TGTGCCAGCAGTGAAGCGAGAGTGGCCGGGTATGGCTACACCTTC. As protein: CASSEARVAGYGYTF.

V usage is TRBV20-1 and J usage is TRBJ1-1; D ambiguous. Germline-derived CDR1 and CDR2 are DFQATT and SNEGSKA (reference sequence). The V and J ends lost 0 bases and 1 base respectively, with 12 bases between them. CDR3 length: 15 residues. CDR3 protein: CSARDRFAGNTEAFF. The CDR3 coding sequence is TGCAGTGCTAGAGATAGGTTTGCAGGGAACACTGAAGCTTTCTTT.

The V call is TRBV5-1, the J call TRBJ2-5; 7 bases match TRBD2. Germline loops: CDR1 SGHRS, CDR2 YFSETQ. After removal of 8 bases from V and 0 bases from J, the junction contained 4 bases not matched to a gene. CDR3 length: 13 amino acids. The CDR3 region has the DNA TGCGCCAGTGGGGGGGACTACCAAGAGACCCAGTACTTC. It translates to CASGGDYQETQYF.

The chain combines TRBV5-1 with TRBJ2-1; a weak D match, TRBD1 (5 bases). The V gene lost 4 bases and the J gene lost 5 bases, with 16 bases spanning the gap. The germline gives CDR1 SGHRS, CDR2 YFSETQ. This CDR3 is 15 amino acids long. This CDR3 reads CASSARVSGNNEQFF. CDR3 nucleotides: TGCGCCAGCAGCGCAAGGGTGTCAGGGAACAATGAGCAGTTCTTC.

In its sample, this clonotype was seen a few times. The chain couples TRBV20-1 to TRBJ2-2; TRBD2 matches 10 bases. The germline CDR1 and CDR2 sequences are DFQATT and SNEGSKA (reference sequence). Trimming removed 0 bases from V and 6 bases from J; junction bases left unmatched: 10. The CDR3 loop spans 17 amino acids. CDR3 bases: TGCAGTGCTAGAGATAGGGAACTAGCGGGAACCGCCGGGGAGCTGTTTTTT. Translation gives CSARDRELAGTAGELFF.

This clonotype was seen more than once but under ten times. CDR3 protein: CASSYRTGANTEAFF. CDR3 sequence (DNA): TGTGCCAGCAGTTACCGGACAGGGGCGAACACTGAAGCTTTCTTT. This chain connects TRBV27 to TRBJ1-1, with 9 bases fitting TRBD1. This CDR3 region has 15 residues. The germline V gene has CDR1 MNHEY and CDR2 SMNVEV (reference sequence). Germline trimming cut 4 bases from V and 1 base from J; bases unmatched to any gene: 4.

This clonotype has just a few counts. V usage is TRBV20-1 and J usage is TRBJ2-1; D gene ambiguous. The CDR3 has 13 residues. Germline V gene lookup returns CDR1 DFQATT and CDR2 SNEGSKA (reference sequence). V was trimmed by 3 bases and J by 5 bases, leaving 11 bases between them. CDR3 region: CSASRDLNNEQFF. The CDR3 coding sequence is TGCAGTGCTAGTCGTGACCTTAACAATGAGCAGTTCTTC.

CDR3 nucleotide sequence: TGTGCCAGCAGCCTCGACAGGCGAGTCGGGGAGCTGTTTTTT. Amino acid sequence: CASSLDRRVGELFF. The rearrangement uses TRBV6-1 and TRBJ2-2, with D perhaps matching TRBD1 (6 bases). Germline V gene lookup returns CDR1 MNHNS and CDR2 SASEGT. Trimming stripped 6 bases from V and 7 bases from J, with 15 bases between. The CDR3 is made up of 14 amino acids.

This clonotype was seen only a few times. The CDR3 DNA reads TGTGCCAGCAGCACCGGGACTAGCGGGAGAACCTACGAGCAGTACTTC. Residues: CASSTGTSGRTYEQYF. This chain joins TRBV28 and TRBJ2-7; 14 bases line up with TRBD2. V lost 6 bases and J lost 2; bases outside the gene matches: 6. Germline-derived CDR1 and CDR2 are MDHEN and SYDVKM. The CDR3 loop spans 16 amino acids.

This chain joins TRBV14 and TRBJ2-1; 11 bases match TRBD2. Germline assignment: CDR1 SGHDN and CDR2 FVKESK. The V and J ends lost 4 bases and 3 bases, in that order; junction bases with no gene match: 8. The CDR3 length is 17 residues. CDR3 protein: CASSPRRTSGYYNEQFF. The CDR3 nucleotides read TGTGCCAGCAGCCCCCGAAGGACTAGCGGGTACTACAATGAGCAGTTCTTC.

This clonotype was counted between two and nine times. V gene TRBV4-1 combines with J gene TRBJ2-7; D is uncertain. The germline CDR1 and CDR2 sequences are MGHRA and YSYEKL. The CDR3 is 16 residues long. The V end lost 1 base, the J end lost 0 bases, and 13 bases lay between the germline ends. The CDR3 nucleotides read TGCGCCAGCAGCCAAGGTGGTGTTTTCAGCTCCTACGAGCAGTACTTC. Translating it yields CASSQGGVFSSYEQYF.

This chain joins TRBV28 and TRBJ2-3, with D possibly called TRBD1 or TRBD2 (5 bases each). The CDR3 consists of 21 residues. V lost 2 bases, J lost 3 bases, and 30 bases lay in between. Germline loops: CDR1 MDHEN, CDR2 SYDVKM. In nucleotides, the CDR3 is TGTGCCAGCAGTTTAACGGGGTCTTTTTGGGGCATAGGGAAACAAACAGATACGCAGTATTTT. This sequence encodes CASSLTGSFWGIGKQTDTQYF.

The CDR3 reads CASSLFQYNEQFF. CDR3 in DNA: TGTGCCAGCAGCTTATTCCAGTACAATGAGCAGTTCTTC. The chain recombines TRBV7-2 with TRBJ2-1; D unresolved. Trimming pared 2 bases from V and 4 bases from J, leaving 6 bases between. Germline V gives CDR1 SGHTA, CDR2 FQGNSA. This CDR3 has 13 amino acids.

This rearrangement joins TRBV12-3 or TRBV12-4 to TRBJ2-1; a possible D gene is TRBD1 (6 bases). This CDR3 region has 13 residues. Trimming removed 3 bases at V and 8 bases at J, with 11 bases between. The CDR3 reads CASSFWGHDEQFF. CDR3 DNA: TGTGCCAGCAGTTTTTGGGGGCACGATGAGCAGTTCTTC.

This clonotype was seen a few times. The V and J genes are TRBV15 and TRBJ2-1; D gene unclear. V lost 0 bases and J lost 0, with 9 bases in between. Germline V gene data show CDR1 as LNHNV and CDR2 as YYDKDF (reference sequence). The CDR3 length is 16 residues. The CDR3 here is CATSRDTRASYNEQFF. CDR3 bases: TGTGCCACCAGCAGAGATACAAGAGCCTCCTACAATGAGCAGTTCTTC.

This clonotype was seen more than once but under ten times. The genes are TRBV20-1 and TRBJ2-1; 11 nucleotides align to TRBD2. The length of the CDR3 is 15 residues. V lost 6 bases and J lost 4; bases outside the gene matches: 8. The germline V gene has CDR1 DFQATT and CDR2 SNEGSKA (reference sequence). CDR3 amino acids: CSAQPLAGGYNEQFF. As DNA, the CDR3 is TGCAGTGCCCAGCCGCTAGCGGGAGGATACAATGAGCAGTTCTTC.

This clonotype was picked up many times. CDR3 residues: CASSLDRGPYEQYF. The CDR3, as DNA: TGTGCCAGCAGCTTGGACAGGGGACCCTACGAGCAGTACTTC. The chain links TRBV7-2 to TRBJ2-7; 9 bases agree with TRBD1. Looked up from germline, CDR1 is SGHTA and CDR2 is FQGNSA. CDR3 length: 14 residues. V was clipped by 3 bases and J by 2 bases; unmatched bases: 2.

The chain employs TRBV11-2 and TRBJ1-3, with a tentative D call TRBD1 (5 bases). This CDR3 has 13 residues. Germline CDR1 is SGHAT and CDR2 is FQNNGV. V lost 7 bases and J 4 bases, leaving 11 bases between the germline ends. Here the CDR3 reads CASTWGDGNTIYF. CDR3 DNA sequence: TGTGCCAGCACGTGGGGCGACGGAAACACCATATATTTT.

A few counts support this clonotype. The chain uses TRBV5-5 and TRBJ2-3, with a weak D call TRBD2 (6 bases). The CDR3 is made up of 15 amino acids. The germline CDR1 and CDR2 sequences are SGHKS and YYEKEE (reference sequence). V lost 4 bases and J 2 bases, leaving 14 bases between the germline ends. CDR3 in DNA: TGTGCCAGCAGCGCGGCAGGACTATACACAGATACGCAGTATTTT. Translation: CASSAAGLYTDTQYF.